This T cell receptor beta chain was sequenced during a study of read filtering for tumor transcriptome and immune sequencing. The library was built from roughly 400 ng RNA with molecular barcoded adaptors for alpha/delta and beta/gamma chains. In TCRdb, the reads were re-called with MiXCR into one record per CDR3 protein. The repertoire holds approximately 65,000 distinct CDR3 sequences, approximately 15% seen once, with 40% to 55% in the top ten. Study results and limitations: In IR-seq, single-read clonotypes were roughly 80% of clonotypes but approximately 4% of reads.

For this clonotype: What it binds is unknown.

The material sequenced was a population of CD138-negative cells sorted from bone marrow. The clonotype was recovered from a donor at least 40 years old with multiple myeloma.

In DNA form, the CDR3 reads TGCAGCGTTGGACCGTTAGGGACTATCCAAGAGACCCAGTACTTC. This translates into CSVGPLGTIQETQYF. J is TRBJ2-5 and V is TRBV29-1; 7 bases agree with TRBD2. Germline V gives CDR1 SQVTM, CDR2 ANQGSEA. The CDR3 loop spans 15 amino acids. The V and J ends lost 4 bases and 1 base, in that order; junction bases with no gene match: 9.